These 21 T cell receptor beta chains share one sample of origin, sequenced in a study of blood T cell repertoires in COVID-19. Some clones are missing from TCRdb's copy, which holds only in-frame ones; the method was immunoSEQ multiplex PCR. The table records over 200,000 clones, around 88% of them present only once. Material for sequencing was peripheral blood. The receptors derive from an older man with acute or convalescent COVID-19.

The table lists this clone with a count of one. V usage is TRBV19 and J usage is TRBJ2-5, with 12 bases aligning to TRBD1. Germline CDR1 and CDR2: LNHDA and SQIVND (reference sequence). Unmatched junction bases numbered 5, after V lost 1 base and J lost 5 bases. This CDR3 has 16 residues. The CDR3 nucleotides read TGTGCCAGTAGTATAGGTGGGACAGGGGGCTTGGAGACCCAGTACTTC. It encodes CASSIGGTGGLETQYF.

V is TRBV7-9 and J is TRBJ2-7, with 9 bases that match TRBD2. The CDR3 length is 14 residues. V trimming: 1 base; J trimming: 7 bases; junction bases outside the gene matches: 5. Germline assignment: CDR1 SEHNR and CDR2 FQNEAQ (reference sequence). CDR3 loop: CASSLGLAGREQYF. The CDR3 DNA follows: TGTGCCAGCAGCTTAGGGCTAGCGGGACGGGAGCAGTACTTC.

This clone was picked up a small number of times. The chain links TRBV5-5 to TRBJ2-2, with 10 bases that match TRBD2. Germline trimming cut 4 bases from V and 3 bases from J; bases unmatched to any gene: 6. The germline V gene has CDR1 SGHKS and CDR2 YYEKEE (reference sequence). The CDR3 contains 16 residues. DNA of the CDR3: TGTGCCAGCAGCGTCCTAAGCGGGGGGGACACCGGGGAGCTGTTTTTT. This encodes CASSVLSGGDTGELFF. The full variable domain, with the rest looked up from reference TRBV5-5 and TRBJ2-2, is DAGVTQSPTHLIKTRGQQVTLRCSPISGHKSVSWYQQVLGQGPQFIFQYYEKEERGRGNFPDRFSARQFPNYSSELNVNALLLGDSALYLCASSVLSGGDTGELFFGEGSRLTVL.

The CDR3 bases are TGTGCCAGCAGCCAAGGGACTAAACTAAAAGAGACCCAGTACTTC. Protein product: CASSQGTKLKETQYF. The chain carries TRBV11-2 and TRBJ2-5, with 7 bases aligning to TRBD2. The germline gives CDR1 SGHAT, CDR2 FQNNGV. CDR3 length: 15 amino acids. Trimming cost V 5 bases and J 3 bases; bases outside gene matches: 9.

This sequence joins TRBV6-5 and TRBJ2-7; 12 nucleotides match TRBD2. Germline lookup yields CDR1 MNHEY and CDR2 SVGAGI. With 8 bases clipped from V and 3 bases from J, the junction kept 5 bases outside the gene matches. The CDR3 covers 14 residues. CDR3: CASVATSGSYEQYF. CDR3 coding DNA: TGTGCCAGCGTCGCGACTAGCGGGAGCTACGAGCAGTACTTC.

V is TRBV2 and J is TRBJ2-5, with D tentatively TRBD2 (6 bases). Per the germline V gene, CDR1 is SNHLY and CDR2 is FYNNEI. CDR3 length: 13 residues. The ends were cut back, 4 bases at V and 4 bases at J, with 10 bases in the middle. The CDR3 protein is CASSVGGAETQYF. The CDR3 DNA follows: TGTGCCAGCAGTGTAGGAGGGGCAGAGACCCAGTACTTC.

This chain links TRBV28 with TRBJ2-1; D uncertain. Germline V gives CDR1 MDHEN, CDR2 SYDVKM. V lost 6 bases and J 0 bases, leaving 9 bases between the germline ends. This CDR3 is 14 amino acids long. The CDR3 bases are TGTGCCAGCAGGGCGGCCTACTCCTACAATGAGCAGTTCTTC. The encoded protein is CASRAAYSYNEQFF.

The CDR3 DNA is TGTGCCAGCAGTTTGCTGCTAGCGGGAGTGAATGAGCAGTACTTC. It specifies CASSLLLAGVNEQYF. V usage is TRBV28 and J usage is TRBJ2-7, with TRBD2 identical over 10 bases. CDR1 is MDHEN, CDR2 SYDVKM, per germline. J was trimmed by 7 bases and V by 3 bases; bases with no gene match: 9. This CDR3 spans 15 amino acids.

CDR3 residues: CASSYPSGTALYEQYF. The DNA of the CDR3 is TGTGCCAGCAGCTACCCCTCGGGGACAGCTCTCTACGAGCAGTACTTC. The rearrangement links TRBV3-1 (or the pseudogene TRBV3-2) to TRBJ2-7, with 7 bases identical to TRBD1. Germline V gene lookup returns CDR1 LGHDT and CDR2 YNNKEL (reference sequence). V shed 5 bases, J shed 3 bases, and the junction held 13 bases outside the gene matches. This CDR3 is 16 amino acids long.

In nucleotides, the CDR3 is TGTGCCAGTAGTCCCCGACAGGGGGTTGGCTATGGCTACACCTTC. Translating gives CASSPRQGVGYGYTF. The chain couples TRBV19 to TRBJ1-2; 9 nucleotides align to TRBD1. With V trimmed by 5 bases and J by 4 bases, 8 bases remained unmatched. This CDR3 region has 15 residues. CDR1 LNHDA and CDR2 SQIVND come from the germline V gene (reference sequence).

J is TRBJ2-1 and V is TRBV6-6; 9 bases align to TRBD1. CDR1 is MNHNY, CDR2 SVGAGI, per germline (reference sequence). The CDR3 has 13 residues. Germline trimming cut 10 bases from V and 7 bases from J; bases unmatched to any gene: 8. In DNA form, the CDR3 reads TGTGCCATCAAAACACAGGGGGCTAATGAGCAGTTCTTC. This codes for CAIKTQGANEQFF.

This rearrangement joins TRBV9 to TRBJ2-2; TRBD2 matches at 13 bases. J gave up 4 bases and V 4 bases, and 7 bases lay outside the gene matches. CDR1 is SGDLS and CDR2 is YYNGEE in the germline V gene. The CDR3 extends over 17 amino acids. The CDR3 loop reads CASSPRTSGGGTGELFF. The CDR3 region has the DNA TGTGCCAGCAGCCCCCGAACTAGCGGGGGGGGCACCGGGGAGCTGTTTTTT.

The V and J genes are TRBV30 and TRBJ2-5, with TRBD1 identical over 7 bases. The CDR3 length is 12 residues. Per the germline V gene, CDR1 is GTSNPN and CDR2 is SVGIG (reference sequence). After removal of 7 bases from V and 3 bases from J, the junction contained 5 bases not matched to a gene. In nucleotides, the CDR3 is TGTGCCTTAAGACAGGGCAAAGAGACCCAGTACTTC. This gives the protein CALRQGKETQYF.

The rearrangement uses TRBV19 and TRBJ2-2, with 14 nucleotides matching TRBD2. After removal of 7 bases from V and 7 bases from J, the junction contained 8 bases not matched to a gene. CDR1 is LNHDA and CDR2 is SQIVND in the germline V gene (reference sequence). CDR3 size: 16 residues. The CDR3 DNA reads as TGTGCCAGTATGGGGGGACTAGCGGGAGTTATCGGGGAGCTGTTTTTT. It yields the protein CASMGGLAGVIGELFF.

V is TRBV27 and J is TRBJ1-6; a possible D gene is TRBD1 (6 bases). This CDR3 spans 14 amino acids. V was pared by 6 bases and J by 6 bases, with 12 bases between. The germline CDR1 and CDR2 sequences are MNHEY and SMNVEV (reference sequence). The DNA for the CDR3 is TGTGCCAGCAGGACAGGACAGACTAATTCACCCCTCCACTTT. Protein: CASRTGQTNSPLHF.

CDR3 loop: CASSIDQGWGWNEQFF. DNA of the CDR3: TGTGCCAGTAGTATTGACCAGGGGTGGGGATGGAATGAGCAGTTCTTC. The chain couples TRBV19 to TRBJ2-1; possible D gene TRBD1, 6 bases. From germline, CDR1 is LNHDA and CDR2 SQIVND (reference sequence). V dropped 3 bases and J dropped 7 bases, with 19 bases sitting between them. This CDR3 is built from 16 residues.

The chain uses TRBV10-3 and TRBJ1-1; D is possibly TRBD1 (5 bases). V was shortened by 7 bases and J by 2 bases, with 11 bases between the two germline ends. CDR1 and CDR2 (germline): ENHRY, SYGVKD. The CDR3 extends over 13 amino acids. In DNA form, the CDR3 reads TGTGCCATCACCTGGACACTAAACACTGAAGCTTTCTTT. Translating gives CAITWTLNTEAFF.

The rearrangement links TRBV4-1 to TRBJ1-1; TRBD1 aligns across 8 bases. CDR3 size: 14 residues. Trimming cost V 7 bases and J 4 bases; bases outside gene matches: 8. Per germline, CDR1 MGHRA and CDR2 YSYEKL. The CDR3 region has the DNA TGCGCCAGCACGGGGGACAGGTTGAGCACTGAAGCTTTCTTT. Encoded protein: CASTGDRLSTEAFF.

The chain joins TRBV28 to TRBJ1-2; TRBD1 agrees at 10 bases. CDR1 and CDR2 from the germline V gene are MDHEN and SYDVKM. This CDR3 region has 13 residues. The junction had 3 bases not matched to a gene; V was cut back by 8 bases and J by 3 bases. CDR3 nucleotide sequence: TGTGCCAGCCGGGACAGGGGACACTATGGCTACACCTTC. Translation gives CASRDRGHYGYTF.

This chain joins TRBV2 and TRBJ2-1; 14 nucleotides match TRBD2. V dropped 8 bases and J dropped 0; count of bases not matched to a gene: 0. The CDR3 has 15 amino acids. Germline V lookup: CDR1 SNHLY, CDR2 FYNNEI. The CDR3 loop reads CASGLAGGSYNEQFF. In DNA form, the CDR3 reads TGTGCCAGCGGACTAGCGGGAGGCTCCTACAATGAGCAGTTCTTC.

The rearrangement links TRBV5-1 to TRBJ2-1; 14 bases are shared with TRBD2. V shed 3 bases, J shed 10 bases, and the junction held 9 bases outside the gene matches. The CDR3 loop spans 16 amino acids. Germline lookup yields CDR1 SGHRS and CDR2 YFSETQ. The CDR3 bases are TGCGCCAGCAGCTACTCCGGGACTAGCGGGGGTGTGGAGCAGTTCTTC. Translation gives CASSYSGTSGGVEQFF.